A selection of T cell receptor beta chains follows, all from one sample in a study of blood T cell repertoires in COVID-19. Here immunoSEQ multiplex PCR was the method, and the copy in TCRdb shows in-frame clones only, minus some. The data show about 380,000 clones, 81% seen once. Sequenced sample: peripheral blood. The receptor source for this set is a human donor with acute or convalescent COVID-19. The donor label of this sample is uncertain. The CDR3 runs from the conserved cysteine through the conserved F or W. D genes are given only for firm matches. Some rows have no size entry. The others give once, few or many, or a class for an expanded clone.

d_call	j_call	clone_size	v_call	cdr3_aa	cdr3_nt
TRBD1	TRBJ1-1	-	TRBV2	CASSEDGTDIGEAFF	TGTGCCAGCAGTGAAGACGGGACAGATATCGGGGAAGCTTTCTTT
-	TRBJ2-2	-	TRBV7-2	CASSLYTGELFF	TGTGCCAGCAGCCTATACACCGGGGAGCTGTTTTTT
TRBD1	TRBJ1-2	-	TRBV28	CASGDPNRGPGGYTF	TGTGCCAGCGGGGACCCCAACAGGGGACCGGGAGGCTACACCTTC
TRBD1	TRBJ2-7	-	TRBV28	CASSLLGTGVREQYF	TGTGCCAGCAGTTTACTTGGGACAGGGGTTCGAGAGCAGTACTTC
TRBD1	TRBJ1-3	-	TRBV4-1	CASSQRSPGQAVNTIYF	TGCGCCAGCAGCCAACGATCCCCTGGACAGGCGGTGAACACCATATATTTT
-	TRBJ1-5	-	TRBV7-9	CASSRQDQPQHF	TGTGCCAGCAGCCGACAGGATCAGCCCCAGCATTTT
-	TRBJ1-2	-	TRBV27	CATRGSDGYTF	TGTGCCACGCGGGGCTCTGATGGCTACACCTTC
-	TRBJ1-6	-	TRBV9	CASSARVEGNSPLHF	TGTGCCAGCAGCGCCCGAGTGGAGGGTAATTCACCCCTCCACTTT
-	TRBJ1-1	-	TRBV29-1	CSVRLGGTEAFF	TGCAGCGTGAGGCTCGGAGGCACTGAAGCTTTCTTT
TRBD1	TRBJ1-2	-	TRBV11-2	CASSPDRYGYTF	TGTGCCAGCAGCCCGGACAGGTACGGCTACACCTTC
-	TRBJ2-3	-	TRBV7-9	CASSLSGSGTGGRTDTQYF	TGTGCCAGCAGCTTATCCGGTTCCGGGACCGGGGGACGAACAGATACGCAGTATTTT
-	TRBJ2-5	-	TRBV14	CASSTIAGQETQYF	TGTGCCAGCAGCACAATTGCGGGACAAGAGACCCAGTACTTC
-	TRBJ1-2	-	TRBV6-5	CASETAANYGYTF	TGTGCCAGCGAGACGGCGGCTAACTATGGCTACACCTTC
TRBD2	TRBJ2-7	-	TRBV13	CASSPRTSGSWEQYF	TGTGCCAGCAGCCCCCGGACTAGCGGGAGTTGGGAGCAGTACTTC
TRBD1	TRBJ1-5	-	TRBV12-3/TRBV12-4	CASSSGQGAQHF	TGTGCCAGCAGTTCCGGACAGGGGGCACAGCATTTT
TRBD2	TRBJ2-2	few	TRBV2	CASMLAGYTGELFF	TGTGCCAGCATGCTAGCGGGTTACACCGGGGAGCTGTTTTTT